One TCR beta chain is described in this entry. The antigen remains undetermined. Germline V gene data show CDR1 as SGHRS and CDR2 as YFSETQ. The V gene lost 0 bases and the J gene lost 5 bases, with 15 bases spanning the gap. The CDR3 is 16 residues long. Produced via immunoSEQ multiplex PCR; TCRdb's table is partial and in-frame only. This repertoire shows more than 20,000 clones, roughly nine tenths found once; its top ten account for roughly 15%. These data are taken from a study of T cells in tuberculosis. The wider study: CD1B tetramers identified T cells specific for mycobacterial lipid GMM. A South African cohort included IGRA-negative adolescents, latently infected IGRA-positive adolescents and adults with active tuberculosis. Overall study results and limits: Active tuberculosis TCR-alpha repertoires lay closer to GMM-specific TCRs than IGRA-negative controls, suggesting clonal expansion.

The receptor comes from a donor between 5 and 29 years old with latent tuberculosis or without tuberculosis infection. The chain recombines TRBV5-1 with TRBJ1-5; D remains unclear. The material sequenced was PBMCs. DNA of the CDR3: TGCGCCAGCAGCTTGGCCGAAGTTGGCTTACATCAGCCCCAGCATTTT. Translated, it gives CASSLAEVGLHQPQHF.